This T cell receptor (beta chain) was obtained from a study of Graves' ophthalmopathy and Graves' hyperthyroidism. The table lists this clonotype with many counts. Amplification targeted the TCR beta CDR3 regions, with RNA transcripts as the source material. HTBI-primed RT-PCR formed the first round, and a multiplex PCR formed the second. TCRdb analysed the multiplex PCR reads with MiXCR anew, one entry per CDR3 protein. This table holds around 1.1 million distinct CDR3 sequences, around a third found once. Germline V gives CDR1 SGHAT, CDR2 FQNNGV. The V and J ends lost 8 bases and 3 bases, in that order; junction bases with no gene match: 16. CDR3 length equals 16 residues.

This TCR was sampled from an adult man with Graves' hyperthyroidism. Sequenced: peripheral blood or thyroid tissue (not recorded which). This chain connects TRBV11-2 to TRBJ2-7, with TRBD1 identical over 7 bases. CDR3 nucleotide sequence: TGTGCCAGCCGTCACGTGCGGACAGGACTGAACTACGAGCAGTACTTC. It codes for CASRHVRTGLNYEQYF. Complete variable domain (other parts from reference TRBV11-2 and TRBJ2-7): EAGVAQSPRYKIIEKRQSVAFWCNPISGHATLYWYQQILGQGPKLLIQFQNNGVVDDSQLPKDRFSAERLKGVDSTLKIQPAKLEDSAVYLCASRHVRTGLNYEQYFGPGTRLTVT.